These T cell receptor beta chains were read from a single sample in a study of cytomegalovirus exposure and HLA in healthy donors. TCRdb's table, derived via immunoSEQ multiplex PCR, lists solely in-frame clones and lacks some. The table records about 220,000 clones, 75% to 80% of them present only once. The sequencing input was PBMCs. The receptors derive from a male donor in good health and CMV-seronegative. Both conserved end residues are part of each CDR3. D genes are given only for firm matches. Not all rows give a size; the values are once, few, many and, for expanded clones, a class.

D gene	V gene	clone size	J gene	CDR3 length	CDR3 DNA	CDR3 protein
-	TRBV4-3	-	TRBJ2-7	14	TGCGCCAGCAGCCAGGCCACAGGGTGGGACGAGCAGTACTTC	CASSQATGWDEQYF
TRBD1	TRBV30	-	TRBJ2-7	18	TGTGCCTGGACCAGAAGATTTCCCGGGACAGGAGGGTCGTCCGAGCAGTACTTC	CAWTRRFPGTGGSSEQYF
TRBD1	TRBV7-9	-	TRBJ1-3	16	TGTGCCAGCAGCGATAGGACAGGGGGCTCTGGAAACACCATATATTTT	CASSDRTGGSGNTIYF
TRBD2	TRBV27	once	TRBJ2-3	15	TGTGCCAGCATGCTCCGGGGGGGGCGAGTAGATACGCAGTATTTT	CASMLRGGRVDTQYF
-	TRBV19	-	TRBJ2-7	15	TGTGCCAGTAGTATCGGCCGGGTTAGCTCCTACGAGCAGTACTTC	CASSIGRVSSYEQYF
TRBD2	TRBV11-2	-	TRBJ2-7	15	TGTGCCAGCAGCTTAGGGGCGGGAGGCCCCTACGAGCAGTACTTC	CASSLGAGGPYEQYF
-	TRBV19	-	TRBJ1-5	17	TGTGCCAGTAGTATAGACGCAGGGGCGACAAGCAATCAGCCCCAGCATTTT	CASSIDAGATSNQPQHF
-	TRBV6-4	-	TRBJ1-1	12	TGTGCCAGCACTCCCCGGGTTAACGGAGCTTTCTTT	CASTPRVNGAFF
-	TRBV19	-	TRBJ2-5	11	TGTGCCAGTAGTAACCTACAGACCCAGTACTTC	CASSNLQTQYF
-	TRBV6-1	-	TRBJ1-3	16	TGTGCCAGCAGTGAAGTATCGAGAGTTCTTGGAAACACCATATATTTT	CASSEVSRVLGNTIYF
TRBD2	TRBV6-4	-	TRBJ2-3	16	TGTGCCAGCAGTGACGGGACTAGCGGGGGGGCAGATACGCAGTATTTT	CASSDGTSGGADTQYF
-	TRBV6-5	once	TRBJ1-3	15	TGTGCCAGCAGAGCCGATACAGGGACTGGAAACACCATATATTTT	CASRADTGTGNTIYF
TRBD1	TRBV7-8	-	TRBJ2-2	17	TGTGCCAGCAGCCGAAGCCTGGGACAGTACGGGACCAGGGAGCTGTTTTTT	CASSRSLGQYGTRELFF
TRBD1	TRBV18	-	TRBJ1-6	15	TGTGCCAGCTCACCACAGCGACAGGGGAATTCACCCCTCCACTTT	CASSPQRQGNSPLHF
TRBD2	TRBV4-3	-	TRBJ2-3	17	TGCGCCAGCAGCCAAGATTGGAGCGGGAGGGTTACAGATACGCAGTATTTT	CASSQDWSGRVTDTQYF
TRBD2	TRBV15	-	TRBJ2-3	16	TGTGCCACCAGTTACGATCTCGGGGGGGGGACAGATACGCAGTATTTT	CATSYDLGGGTDTQYF
-	TRBV10-1	-	TRBJ1-5	13	TGCGCCAGCAGTGAGTGCGGAAATCAGCCCCAGCATTTT	CASSECGNQPQHF
TRBD1	TRBV28	-	TRBJ1-2	14	TGTGCCAGCAGTTCCGGACAGGCCTTTTATGGCTACACCTTC	CASSSGQAFYGYTF
-	TRBV2	-	TRBJ1-4	15	TGTGCCGGAAGGCCTAACGGGGGACTAAATGAAAAACTGTTTTTT	CAGRPNGGLNEKLFF
TRBD2	TRBV5-4	-	TRBJ2-2	18	TGTGCCAGCAGCTCAGGACTAGCGGGACCAGCGAACACCGGGGGGCTGTTTTTT	CASSSGLAGPANTGGLFF
-	TRBV15	-	TRBJ2-1	14	TGTGCCACATCTTGGGGGGGCGAGGTCAATGAGCAGTTCTTC	CATSWGGEVNEQFF
-	TRBV27	-	TRBJ1-5	14	TGTGCCAGCAGTTCTCCAGGGGGCAATCAGCCCCAGCATTTT	CASSSPGGNQPQHF
TRBD1	TRBV13	few	TRBJ1-1	14	TGTGCCAGCAGTTATCAGGGGGTGAACACTGAAGCTTTCTTT	CASSYQGVNTEAFF
-	TRBV7-6	-	TRBJ2-5	13	TGTGCCAGCAGCTTAAAGGTGGGAGCGACCCAGTACTTC	CASSLKVGATQYF
-	TRBV19	-	TRBJ1-5	15	TGTGCCAGTAGTATCCCAGGGCTTAGCAATCAGCCCCAGCATTTT	CASSIPGLSNQPQHF
TRBD1	TRBV15	-	TRBJ1-5	15	TGTGCCACCAGCAGCGGGACAGGTAGCAATCAGCCCCAGCATTTT	CATSSGTGSNQPQHF
-	TRBV7-7	-	TRBJ1-1	13	TGTGCCAGCAGCTTATTACAGAACACTGAAGCTTTCTTT	CASSLLQNTEAFF
-	TRBV5-4	-	TRBJ2-7	18	TGTGCCAGCAGCTTGGGGGGCCCGACCGCCTTCGGCTCCTACGAGCAGTACTTC	CASSLGGPTAFGSYEQYF
TRBD1	TRBV28	-	TRBJ2-7	16	TGTGCCAGCAGTTCACCCAGACAGGGCCTATGGGACGAGCAGTACTTC	CASSSPRQGLWDEQYF
-	TRBV7-9	few	TRBJ1-5	14	TGTGCCAGCAGCCCTCTCGGGGGAAGTCAGCCCCAGCATTTT	CASSPLGGSQPQHF